This T cell receptor beta chain was observed in a study of cytomegalovirus exposure and HLA in healthy donors. Findings and caveats of the study: Researchers reported in a later analysis that a missense DCLRE1C variant was tied to TCR beta V- and J-gene trimming.

V was cut by 3 bases and J by 7 bases, with 12 bases left in between. Germline CDR1 LNHNV, CDR2 YYDKDF (reference sequence). The CDR3 spans 13 residues. For this clone: The antigen remains undetermined.

The PCR used 60 Vbeta and 13 Jbeta primers. Repertoires were generated with immunoSEQ multiplex PCR, while TCRdb's copy carries only in-frame clones and drops some. The table records roughly 97,000 clones, 81% of them present only once. The TCR was taken from a middle-aged man in good health and CMV-seropositive. The sample consisted of PBMCs. V and J are TRBV15 and TRBJ2-5; TRBD2 is a possible D gene (5 bases). This CDR3 is CATSSSREGTQYF. The CDR3 DNA sequence: TGTGCCACCAGCAGCTCGAGGGAAGGGACCCAGTACTTC.